These 4 T cell receptor beta chains originate from one sample sequenced in a study of CD8 T cells in Susac syndrome. With random hexamers, reverse transcription was performed on about 0.45 to 1 ug of RNA. TCRdb re-called the immunoSEQ multiplex PCR reads through MiXCR, storing one row per CDR3 protein. The sample lists 130,000 to 150,000 distinct CDR3 sequences; around 94% were seen once. Material: CD4+ T cells from PBMCs. Receptors originate from a human donor in good health.

This chain uses TRBV30 with TRBJ1-2; D is unclear. The germline V and J ends were trimmed by 2 bases and 7 bases, with 14 bases remaining between them. Germline-derived CDR1 and CDR2 are GTSNPN and SVGIG (reference sequence). The CDR3 is 13 residues long. Here the CDR3 reads CAWSPTSSGGYTF. CDR3 DNA sequence: TGTGCCTGGAGTCCGACTTCCTCTGGTGGCTACACCTTC.

The CDR3: CASSQGRYEQYF. The DNA for the CDR3 is TGTGCCAGCAGCCAGGGGAGGTACGAGCAGTACTTC. V gene TRBV4-2 combines with J gene TRBJ2-7; D may be TRBD2 (6 bases). Germline V lookup: CDR1 LGHNA, CDR2 YNFKEQ. Trimming took off 3 bases at V and 4 bases at J, with 7 bases between the two ends. This CDR3 contains 12 residues.

This clonotype was counted a single time. This chain uses TRBV2 with TRBJ2-2, with TRBD1 identical over 8 bases. The CDR3 spans 15 residues. Trimming at V came to 6 bases and at J to 2 bases, leaving 5 bases not matched to a gene. Germline V gene data show CDR1 as SNHLY and CDR2 as FYNNEI. The CDR3 bases are TGTGCCAGCAGGGGGGACAGGACTAACACCGGGGAGCTGTTTTTT. Translating it yields CASRGDRTNTGELFF.

The V call is TRBV19, the J call TRBJ2-5, with TRBD1 as a possible D gene (6 bases). Germline-derived CDR1 and CDR2 are LNHDA and SQIVND (reference sequence). Trimming left V 3 bases short and J 4 bases short, with 12 bases between. This CDR3 has 14 residues. The CDR3 DNA follows: TGTGCCAGTAGTATCGCAGGGGCCGTAGAGACCCAGTACTTC. As protein: CASSIAGAVETQYF.